Following are 4 T cell receptor beta chains from one sample sequenced in a study of CD8 T cells in Susac syndrome. Reverse transcription of roughly 0.5 to 1 ug RNA used random hexamers. TCRdb redid the calling of the immunoSEQ multiplex PCR reads with MiXCR, one entry per CDR3 protein. The table records about 200,000 distinct CDR3 sequences, 90% to 95% of them present only once. Sequenced material: CD4+ T cells from PBMCs. The receptors here all came from a human donor with multiple sclerosis.

The V call is TRBV5-1, the J call TRBJ1-1, with 7 bases aligning to TRBD1. With 6 bases clipped from V and 3 bases from J, the junction kept 8 bases outside the gene matches. Germline-derived CDR1 and CDR2 are SGHRS and YFSETQ. The CDR3 sequence is 14 residues long. CDR3 protein: CASKVLGQDTEAFF. CDR3 coding DNA: TGCGCCAGCAAGGTGCTCGGACAGGACACTGAAGCTTTCTTT. Filled out from reference TRBV5-1 and TRBJ1-1, the complete variable domain reads KAGVTQTPRYLIKTRGQQVTLSCSPISGHRSVSWYQQTPGQGLQFLFEYFSETQRNKGNFPGRFSGRQFSNSRSEMNVSTLELGDSALYLCASKVLGQDTEAFFGQGTRLTVV.

The table lists this clonotype with a count of one. This chain joins TRBV6-1 and TRBJ1-2, with D perhaps matching TRBD1 (5 bases). This CDR3 contains 14 residues. Deletions cut 0 bases from V and 8 bases from J, with 13 bases between. Germline assignment: CDR1 MNHNS and CDR2 SASEGT. The CDR3 coding sequence is TGTGCCAGCAGTGAAGCGCGACAGCCGAGGGGCTACACCTTC. It is translated as CASSEARQPRGYTF.

The chain links TRBV24-1 to TRBJ2-7; D gene ambiguous. This CDR3 comprises 17 residues. Germline-derived CDR1 and CDR2 are KGHDR and SFDVKD. V was shortened by 1 base and J by 0 bases, with 15 bases between the two germline ends. The CDR3 DNA follows: TGTGCCACCAGTGATTTTGATGCCGGGCAAGGCTCCTACGAGCAGTACTTC. This codes for CATSDFDAGQGSYEQYF.

The chain combines TRBV4-1 with TRBJ2-1, with TRBD2 as a possible D gene (6 bases). The germline V gene encodes CDR1 MGHRA and CDR2 YSYEKL. This CDR3 comprises 15 residues. V dropped 1 base and J dropped 3 bases, with 10 bases sitting between them. CDR3 sequence reads: CASSQGTTNYNEQFF. CDR3 in DNA: TGCGCCAGCAGCCAAGGGACTACGAACTACAATGAGCAGTTCTTC.